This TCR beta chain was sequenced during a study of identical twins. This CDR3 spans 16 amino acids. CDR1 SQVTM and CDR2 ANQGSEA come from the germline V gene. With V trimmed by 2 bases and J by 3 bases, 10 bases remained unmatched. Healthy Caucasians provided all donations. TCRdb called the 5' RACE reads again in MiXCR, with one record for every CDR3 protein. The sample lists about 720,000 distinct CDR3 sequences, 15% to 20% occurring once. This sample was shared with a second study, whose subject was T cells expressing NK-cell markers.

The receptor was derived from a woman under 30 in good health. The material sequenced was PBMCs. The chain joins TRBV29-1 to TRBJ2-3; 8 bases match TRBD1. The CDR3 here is CSVERQDREFTDTQYF. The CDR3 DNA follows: TGCAGCGTTGAAAGGCAGGACAGGGAGTTTACAGATACGCAGTATTTT.